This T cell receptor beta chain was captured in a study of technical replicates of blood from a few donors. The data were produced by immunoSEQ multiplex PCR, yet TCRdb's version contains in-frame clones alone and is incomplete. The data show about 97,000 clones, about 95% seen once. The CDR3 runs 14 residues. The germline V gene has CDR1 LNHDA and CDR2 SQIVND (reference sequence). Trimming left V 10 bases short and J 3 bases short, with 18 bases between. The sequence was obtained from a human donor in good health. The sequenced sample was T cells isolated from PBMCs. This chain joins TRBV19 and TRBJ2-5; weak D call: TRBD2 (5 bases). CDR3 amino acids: CATRGRETKETQYF. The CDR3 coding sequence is TGTGCCACTAGAGGCCGGGAAACGAAAGAGACCCAGTACTTC.